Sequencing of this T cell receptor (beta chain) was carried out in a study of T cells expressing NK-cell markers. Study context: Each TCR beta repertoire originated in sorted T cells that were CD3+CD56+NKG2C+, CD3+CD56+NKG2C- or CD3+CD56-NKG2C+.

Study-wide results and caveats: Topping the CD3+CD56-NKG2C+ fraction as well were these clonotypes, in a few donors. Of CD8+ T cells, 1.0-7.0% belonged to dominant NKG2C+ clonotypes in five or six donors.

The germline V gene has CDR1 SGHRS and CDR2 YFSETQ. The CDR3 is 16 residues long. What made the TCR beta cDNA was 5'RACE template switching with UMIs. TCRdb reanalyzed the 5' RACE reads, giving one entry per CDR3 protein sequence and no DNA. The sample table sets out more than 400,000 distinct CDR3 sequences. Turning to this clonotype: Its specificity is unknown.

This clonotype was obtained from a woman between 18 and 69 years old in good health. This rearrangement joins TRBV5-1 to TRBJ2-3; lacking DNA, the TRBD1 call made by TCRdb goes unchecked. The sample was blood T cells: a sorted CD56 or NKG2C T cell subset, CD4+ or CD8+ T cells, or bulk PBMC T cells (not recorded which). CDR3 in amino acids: CASSLGSGAATDTQYF.